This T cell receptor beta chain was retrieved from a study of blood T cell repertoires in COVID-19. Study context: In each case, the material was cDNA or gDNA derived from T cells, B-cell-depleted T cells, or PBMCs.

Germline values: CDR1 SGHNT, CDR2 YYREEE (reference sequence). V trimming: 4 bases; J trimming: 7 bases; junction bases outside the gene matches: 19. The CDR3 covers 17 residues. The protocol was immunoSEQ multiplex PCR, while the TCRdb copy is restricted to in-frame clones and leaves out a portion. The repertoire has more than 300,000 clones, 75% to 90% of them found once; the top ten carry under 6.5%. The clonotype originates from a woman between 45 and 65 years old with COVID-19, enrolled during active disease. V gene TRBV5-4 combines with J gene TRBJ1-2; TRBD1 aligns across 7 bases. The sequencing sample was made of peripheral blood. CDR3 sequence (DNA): TGTGCCAGCAGCCTGCCCATTGGGACAGCCAATTGGCGTGGCTACACCTTC. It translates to CASSLPIGTANWRGYTF.